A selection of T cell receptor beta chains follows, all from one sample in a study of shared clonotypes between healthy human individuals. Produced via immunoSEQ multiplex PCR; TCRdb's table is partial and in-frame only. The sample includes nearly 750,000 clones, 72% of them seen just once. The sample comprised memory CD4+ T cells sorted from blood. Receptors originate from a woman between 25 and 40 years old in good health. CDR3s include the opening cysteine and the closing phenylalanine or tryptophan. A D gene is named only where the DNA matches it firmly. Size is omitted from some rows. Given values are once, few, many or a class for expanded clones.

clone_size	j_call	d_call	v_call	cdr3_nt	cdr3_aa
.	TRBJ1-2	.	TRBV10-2	TGCGCCAGCAGTGAGGTTGTGAGGAACTATGGCTACACCTTC	CASSEVVRNYGYTF
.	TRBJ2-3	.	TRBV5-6	TGTGCCAGCAGCTTGGGCCCAGCTAGCACAGATACGCAGTATTTT	CASSLGPASTDTQYF
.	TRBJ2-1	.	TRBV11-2	TGTGCCAGCAGCTTGGAGGACCAGCCCGGAATGAAGCAGTTCTTC	CASSLEDQPGMKQFF
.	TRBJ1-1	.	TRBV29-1	TGCAGCGTTGCAATTAGGGTCGGCAAAACTTTCTTT	CSVAIRVGKTFF
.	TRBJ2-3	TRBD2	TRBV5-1	TGCGCCAGCAGCTCCGGGACTAGCGGGAGAGATACGCAGTATTTT	CASSSGTSGRDTQYF
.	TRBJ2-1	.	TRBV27	TGTGCCAGCAGCCGGCCGGACTATAGCTCCTACAATGAGCAGTTCTTC	CASSRPDYSSYNEQFF
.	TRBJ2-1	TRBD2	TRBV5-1	TGCGCCAGCATTCCAACAGCGGGAGGAAGCTATGAGCAGTTCTTC	CASIPTAGGSYEQFF
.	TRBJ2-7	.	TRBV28	TGTGCCAGCAGTTTCGGCGGCTCCTACGAGCAGTACTTC	CASSFGGSYEQYF
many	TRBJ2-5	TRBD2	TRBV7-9	TGTGCCAGCAGTGCAGGGGCGGGGGGAGAGACCCAGTACTTC	CASSAGAGGETQYF
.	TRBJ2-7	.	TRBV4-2	TGTGCCAGCAGCCAAGATTGGCTAGGTACCCGCGAGCAGTACTTC	CASSQDWLGTREQYF
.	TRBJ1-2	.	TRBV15	TGTGCCACCAGCAGAGATGTGGAGAACTATGGCTACACCTTC	CATSRDVENYGYTF
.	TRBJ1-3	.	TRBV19	TGTGCCAGTACAATCGGGACGGCTGGAAACACCATATATTTT	CASTIGTAGNTIYF
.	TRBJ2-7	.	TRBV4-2	TGTGCCAGCAGCCTAGAGGCGGGAAGGGGCTACGAGCAGTACTTC	CASSLEAGRGYEQYF
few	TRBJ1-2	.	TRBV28	TGTGCCAGCAGTTCGAGCCCACAGGTTAACTATGGCTACACCTTC	CASSSSPQVNYGYTF
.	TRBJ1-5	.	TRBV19	TGTGCGAGCCGGGGCCCGGGCTATGGGGGCAATCAGCCCCAGCATTTT	CASRGPGYGGNQPQHF
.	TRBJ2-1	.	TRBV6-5	TGTGCCAGCAGTTTAGGAGCAACCTCGGGGGACGTCGAGCAGTTCTTC	CASSLGATSGDVEQFF
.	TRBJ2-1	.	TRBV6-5	TGTGCCAGCAGGGATCCGGGAAGGCTATACAATGAGCAGTTCTTC	CASRDPGRLYNEQFF
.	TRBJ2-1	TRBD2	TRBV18	TGTGCCAGCTCACCGACTAGCGGGAGTTTCAATGAGCAGTTCTTC	CASSPTSGSFNEQFF
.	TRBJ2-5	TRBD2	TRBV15	TGTGCCACCAGCAGAGCAGGACTAGCCAGCGAGACCCAGTACTTC	CATSRAGLASETQYF
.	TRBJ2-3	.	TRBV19	TGTGCCAGTATTGACAGGTTCACAGATACGCAGTATTTT	CASIDRFTDTQYF